This T cell receptor beta chain was found in a study of blood T cell repertoires in COVID-19. The wider study: Samples of COVID-19 (acute and convalescent) were obtained from the United States, Italy and Spain. The analysed material was cDNA or gDNA that came from T cells, B-cell-depleted T cells, or PBMCs.

Under the authors' procedure: By means of reference gene primer amplification, nucleated cell counts were estimated. Here immunoSEQ multiplex PCR was the method, and the copy in TCRdb shows in-frame clones only, minus some. Clonal size and the V and J genes are those of that table, whereas D and trimming came from the DNA. The data contain 85,000 to 130,000 clones, approximately 86% of them singletons. CDR3 length: 15 amino acids. CDR1 is SGHRS and CDR2 is YFSETQ in the germline V gene. Trimming shortened V by 0 bases and J by 3 bases, and 10 bases separated the two germline ends. Sequencing was done on a sample of peripheral blood. The chain employs TRBV5-1 and TRBJ2-4; D possibly corresponds to TRBD1 (6 bases). This TCR came from a woman between 55 and 75 years old with acute or convalescent COVID-19. CDR3 in amino acids: CASSLAADSKNIQYF. The CDR3 nucleotides read TGCGCCAGCAGCTTGGCCGCGGACAGCAAAAACATTCAGTACTTC.